A single sample gave rise to the 24 T cell receptor beta chains below, sequenced in a study of immune cell composition in non-small cell lung cancer. Using immunoSEQ multiplex PCR, the repertoire was profiled, and TCRdb retains in-frame clones only, with some absent. The table includes 14,000 to 15,000 clones, around 63% detected once. Material for sequencing was lung tumor tissue. These receptors were collected from a human donor with non-small cell lung cancer.

This clone appeared a few times. This sequence joins TRBV7-2 and TRBJ1-5; the match to TRBD1 covers 7 bases. V lost 6 bases to trimming and J lost 4 bases; unmatched junction nucleotides: 3. Germline V gene sequence: CDR1 SGHTA, CDR2 FQGNSA. CDR3 length equals 13 residues. The CDR3 DNA is TGTGCCAGCAGTCGACAGGGAAATCAGCCCCAGCATTTT. Amino acid sequence: CASSRQGNQPQHF.

This chain joins TRBV27 and TRBJ2-7; D might be TRBD2 (6 bases). The V gene's germline CDR1 is MNHEY and CDR2 SMNVEV (reference sequence). The CDR3 consists of 15 residues. V lost 2 bases and J 7 bases, leaving 18 bases between the germline ends. DNA for the CDR3: TGTGCCAGCAGTTTAAAGCCGGGACTCGGGATGGAGCAGTACTTC. It yields the protein CASSLKPGLGMEQYF.

V is TRBV19 and J is TRBJ2-7, with D tentatively TRBD2 (5 bases). Between the trimmed V and J ends, which lost 3 bases and 6 bases, there was a span of 12 bases. CDR1 is LNHDA, CDR2 SQIVND, per germline (reference sequence). The CDR3 spans 13 residues. CDR3 residues: CASSIVKGSEQYF. In nucleotides, the CDR3 is TGTGCCAGTAGTATTGTGAAAGGGAGCGAGCAGTACTTC. Full variable domain (missing parts from reference TRBV19 and TRBJ2-7): DGGITQSPKYLFRKEGQNVTLSCEQNLNHDAMYWYRQDPGQGLRLIYYSQIVNDFQKGDIAEGYSVSREKKESFPLTVTSAQKNPTAFYLCASSIVKGSEQYFGPGTRLTVT.

The chain has TRBV5-1 and TRBJ2-1; D might be TRBD2 (5 bases). The CDR3 is 15 amino acids. CDR1 and CDR2 (germline): SGHRS, YFSETQ. V lost 7 bases, J lost 9 bases, and 23 bases lay in between. CDR3 DNA: TGCGCCAGCCGCCTCGCAGCGGACCTAAATGGTGAGCAGTTCTTC. Residues: CASRLAADLNGEQFF.

The chain has TRBV27 and TRBJ1-2; 9 nucleotides align to TRBD1. CDR3 length equals 14 residues. With 2 bases clipped from V and 4 bases from J, the junction kept 2 bases outside the gene matches. Germline CDR1 MNHEY, CDR2 SMNVEV (reference sequence). The CDR3 loop is CASSLGQGFYGYTF. In DNA form, the CDR3 reads TGTGCCAGCAGTTTAGGACAGGGGTTCTATGGCTACACCTTC.

This clone appeared a single time. This chain links TRBV7-2 with TRBJ2-3; D possibly corresponds to TRBD2 (5 bases). The CDR3 is 14 residues long. V lost 1 base to trimming and J lost 5 bases, with 10 bases between them. Germline CDR1 and CDR2: SGHTA and FQGNSA. The CDR3 sequence: CASSLGEWGDTQYF. Here the CDR3 DNA reads TGTGCCAGCAGCTTAGGGGAGTGGGGAGATACGCAGTATTTT.

The rearrangement links TRBV7-2 to TRBJ2-1; 9 bases map to TRBD1. The length of the CDR3 is 17 residues. The germline gives CDR1 SGHTA, CDR2 FQGNSA. V was pared by 5 bases and J by 8 bases, with 16 bases of the junction left unmatched. The CDR3 protein is CASSPRFFGTGWDEQFF. The CDR3 bases are TGTGCCAGCAGCCCTAGATTTTTCGGGACAGGGTGGGATGAGCAGTTCTTC.

The gene calls are TRBV6-5 and TRBJ1-5, with a tentative D call TRBD1 (5 bases). The CDR3 has 12 amino acids. Trimming cost V 2 bases and J 11 bases, with 10 bases left between them. Germline assignment: CDR1 MNHEY and CDR2 SVGAGI. CDR3 nucleotide sequence: TGTGCCAGCAGTTACCCCGGGGGGTCCCAGCATTTT. Protein sequence: CASSYPGGSQHF.

This chain connects TRBV11-3 to TRBJ1-1, with TRBD1 matching over 7 bases. Germline V gene sequence: CDR1 SGHNT, CDR2 YENEEA. This CDR3 is 14 amino acids long. V gave up 5 bases and J gave up 4 bases; unmatched junction bases: 7. CDR3 in amino acids: CASSRGGAATEAFF. The DNA of the CDR3 is TGTGCCAGCAGCCGAGGGGGCGCTGCCACTGAAGCTTTCTTT.

This rearrangement joins TRBV30 to TRBJ2-5; D uncertain. Germline CDR1 is GTSNPN and CDR2 is SVGIG (reference sequence). This CDR3 is built from 14 residues. V shed 4 bases and J shed 0 bases, with 12 bases lying between them. The CDR3 reads CAWTRDSHQETQYF. CDR3 nucleotides: TGTGCCTGGACTAGAGACTCTCACCAAGAGACCCAGTACTTC.

The chain uses TRBV5-8 and TRBJ1-1; the D is unclear. The germline CDR1 and CDR2 sequences are SGHTS and YDEGEE. V lost 0 bases and J 6 bases, leaving 9 bases between the germline ends. The length of the CDR3 is 13 residues. For the CDR3, the DNA is TGTGCCAGCAGCTTGGGCCAGATTGCTGAAGCTTTCTTT. Protein: CASSLGQIAEAFF.

The genes are TRBV29-1 and TRBJ1-4; no clear D. Germline values: CDR1 SQVTM, CDR2 ANQGSEA. The length of the CDR3 is 11 residues. Trimming stripped 2 bases from V and 10 bases from J, with 8 bases between. The CDR3 DNA is TGCAGCGTTGAACGGGGAGGAAAACTGTTTTTT. It yields the protein CSVERGGKLFF. The whole variable domain, filled in from reference TRBV29-1 and TRBJ1-4, reads SAVISQKPSRDICQRGTSLTIQCQVDSQVTMMFWYRQQPGQSLTLIATANQGSEATYESGFVIDKFPISRPNLTFSTLTVSNMSPEDSSIYLCSVERGGKLFFGSGTQLSVL.

The chain has TRBV7-9 and TRBJ1-4; TRBD1 is a possible D gene (5 bases). The CDR3 is 17 amino acids. V was shortened by 5 bases and J by 3 bases, with 19 bases between the two germline ends. Germline CDR1 is SEHNR and CDR2 is FQNEAQ (reference sequence). The CDR3 DNA reads as TGTGCCAGCAGCCTCATAGGAGGGACGGATTCTAATGAAAAACTGTTTTTT. Amino acid sequence: CASSLIGGTDSNEKLFF.

In this sample, this clone turned up a few times. This sequence joins TRBV5-6 and TRBJ1-1, with unresolved D. V was pared by 6 bases and J by 0 bases, with 15 bases between. The CDR3 is made up of 15 amino acids. Germline CDR1 is SGHDT and CDR2 is YYEEEE. For the CDR3, the DNA is TGTGCCAGCACCCCCATCGGGTTAATGAACACTGAAGCTTTCTTT. It is translated as CASTPIGLMNTEAFF.

The rearrangement uses TRBV12-5 and TRBJ2-1; TRBD1 is a possible D gene (5 bases). CDR1 LGHNT and CDR2 FRNRAP come from the germline V gene. The germline V and J ends were trimmed by 7 bases and 1 base, with 11 bases remaining between them. CDR3 length equals 14 residues. Here the CDR3 reads CASVQGDSYNEQFF. The CDR3 DNA reads as TGTGCTAGTGTCCAAGGGGATTCCTACAATGAGCAGTTCTTC.

This chain uses TRBV19 with TRBJ1-2; the match to TRBD1 covers 7 bases. Germline lookup yields CDR1 LNHDA and CDR2 SQIVND (reference sequence). The CDR3 has 16 amino acids. Germline trimming cut 2 bases from V and 1 base from J; bases unmatched to any gene: 7. The CDR3 spells CASSIIGGQLNYGYTF. CDR3 sequence (DNA): TGTGCCAGTAGTATAATAGGGGGACAGCTTAACTATGGCTACACCTTC.

In its sample, this clone was seen a few times. The chain uses TRBV5-1 and TRBJ1-2, with TRBD1 matching over 7 bases. The V and J ends lost 0 bases and 5 bases, in that order; junction bases with no gene match: 4. The CDR3 is 14 residues long. The germline gives CDR1 SGHRS, CDR2 YFSETQ. The CDR3, as DNA: TGCGCCAGCAGCTTGGGGACAGGCCAATATGGCTACACCTTC. Its protein is CASSLGTGQYGYTF.

This clone is medium-sized. The chain is built from TRBV7-3 and TRBJ2-5, with a tentative D call TRBD1 (6 bases). CDR1 SGHTA and CDR2 FQGTGA come from the germline V gene. The CDR3 is 15 residues long. V was trimmed by 5 bases and J by 2 bases, leaving 15 bases between them. The CDR3 region has the DNA TGTGCCAGCAGCCTGGCAGGGGCAGGGCAAGAGACCCAGTACTTC. Translation: CASSLAGAGQETQYF.

The CDR3 is CASRRTGVADEQYF. In DNA form, the CDR3 reads TGTGCCAGCCGTAGGACAGGGGTTGCGGACGAGCAGTACTTC. The V gene is TRBV2, the J gene TRBJ2-7; 9 nucleotides match TRBD1. V trimming: 8 bases; J trimming: 5 bases; junction bases outside the gene matches: 10. This CDR3 region has 14 residues. Germline V gene sequence: CDR1 SNHLY, CDR2 FYNNEI.

V is TRBV5-1 and J is TRBJ1-4; D is unclear. The CDR3 contains 14 residues. CDR1 is SGHRS and CDR2 is YFSETQ in the germline V gene. The V gene lost 4 bases and the J gene lost 6 bases, with 13 bases spanning the gap. In DNA form, the CDR3 reads TGCGCCAGCAGCCCGGAGGGAAGGGATGAAAAACTGTTTTTT. It specifies CASSPEGRDEKLFF.

The J gene is TRBJ2-7, the V gene TRBV6-1, with 7 bases aligning to TRBD1. From germline, CDR1 is MNHNS and CDR2 SASEGT. V dropped 4 bases and J dropped 0; count of bases not matched to a gene: 9. The CDR3 has 16 residues. CDR3 protein: CASSGLRRTGSYEQYF. DNA of the CDR3: TGTGCCAGCAGTGGTTTAAGGAGGACAGGCTCCTACGAGCAGTACTTC.

The V gene is TRBV7-9, the J gene TRBJ2-3, with 8 nucleotides matching TRBD1. V gave up 3 bases and J gave up 1 base; unmatched junction bases: 0. Germline V lookup: CDR1 SEHNR, CDR2 FQNEAQ (reference sequence). The CDR3 runs 14 residues. CDR3 sequence reads: CASSLTGGTDTQYF. The CDR3 region has the DNA TGTGCCAGCAGCTTGACAGGGGGCACAGATACGCAGTATTTT.

The J gene is TRBJ2-7, the V gene TRBV7-9; D is undetermined. V lost 4 bases and J lost 4, with 23 bases in between. Germline lookup yields CDR1 SEHNR and CDR2 FQNEAQ (reference sequence). The CDR3 extends over 17 amino acids. The CDR3 nucleotides read TGTGCCAGCAGCTCCCGCGGCGTGAGGTCGGTATCGTACGAGCAGTACTTC. It codes for CASSSRGVRSVSYEQYF.

This clone has only a few counts. The chain couples TRBV27 to TRBJ1-6; D remains ambiguous. Per germline, CDR1 MNHEY and CDR2 SMNVEV (reference sequence). V lost 5 bases and J lost 3, with 11 bases in between. This CDR3 is built from 15 residues. The CDR3 DNA reads as TGTGCCAGCAGTGTAGCCGGGTACTATAATTCACCCCTCCACTTT. This encodes CASSVAGYYNSPLHF.